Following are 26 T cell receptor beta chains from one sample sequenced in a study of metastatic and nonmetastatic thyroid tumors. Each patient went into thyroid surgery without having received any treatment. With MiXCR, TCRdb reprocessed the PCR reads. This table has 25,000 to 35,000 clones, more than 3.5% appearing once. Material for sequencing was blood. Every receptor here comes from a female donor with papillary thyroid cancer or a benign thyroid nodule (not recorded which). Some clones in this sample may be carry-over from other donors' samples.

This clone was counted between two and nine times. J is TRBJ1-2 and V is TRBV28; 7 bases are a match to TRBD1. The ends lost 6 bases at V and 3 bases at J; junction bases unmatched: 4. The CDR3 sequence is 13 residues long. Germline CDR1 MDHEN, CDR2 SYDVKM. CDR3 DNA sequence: TGTGCCAGCAGCCGCGGGACAGACTATGGCTACACCTTC. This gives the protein CASSRGTDYGYTF.

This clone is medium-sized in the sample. The CDR3 DNA follows: TGTGCCAGCACCCTATCGTGGGACAGGGTCTACGAGCAGTACTTC. Its protein is CASTLSWDRVYEQYF. The chain recombines TRBV6-1 with TRBJ2-7; 9 positions match TRBD1. The CDR3 covers 15 residues. V gave up 7 bases and J gave up 3 bases; unmatched junction bases: 10. Germline V gene data show CDR1 as MNHNS and CDR2 as SASEGT.

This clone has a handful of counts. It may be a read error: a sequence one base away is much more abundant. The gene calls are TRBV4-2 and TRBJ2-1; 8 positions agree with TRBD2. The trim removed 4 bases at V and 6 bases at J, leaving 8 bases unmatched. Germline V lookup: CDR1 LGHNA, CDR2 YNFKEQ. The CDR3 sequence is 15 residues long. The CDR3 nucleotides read TGTGCCAGCAGCCCGCACTCCGGGGGGGGCAATGAGCAGTTCTTC. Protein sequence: CASSPHSGGGNEQFF.

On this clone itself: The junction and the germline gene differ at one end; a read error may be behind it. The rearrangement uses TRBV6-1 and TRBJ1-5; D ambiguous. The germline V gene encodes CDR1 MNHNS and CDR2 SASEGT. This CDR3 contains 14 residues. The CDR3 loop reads CASRGGSSNQPRHF. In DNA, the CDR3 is TGTGCCAGCCGAGGAGGGAGTAGCAATCAGCCCCGGCATTTT.

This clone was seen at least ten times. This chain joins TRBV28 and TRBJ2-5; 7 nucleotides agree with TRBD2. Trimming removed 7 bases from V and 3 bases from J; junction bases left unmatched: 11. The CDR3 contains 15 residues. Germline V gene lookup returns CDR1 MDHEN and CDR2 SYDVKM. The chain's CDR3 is CASTLRWGREETQYF. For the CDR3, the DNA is TGTGCCAGCACCTTGCGGTGGGGGAGGGAAGAGACCCAGTACTTC.

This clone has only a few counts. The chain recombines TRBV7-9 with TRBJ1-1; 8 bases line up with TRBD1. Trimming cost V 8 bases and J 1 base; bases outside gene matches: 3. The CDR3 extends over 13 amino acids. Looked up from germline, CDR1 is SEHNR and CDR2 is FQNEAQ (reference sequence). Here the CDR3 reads CASEGQANTEAFF. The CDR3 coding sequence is TGTGCCAGCGAGGGACAGGCGAACACTGAAGCTTTCTTT.

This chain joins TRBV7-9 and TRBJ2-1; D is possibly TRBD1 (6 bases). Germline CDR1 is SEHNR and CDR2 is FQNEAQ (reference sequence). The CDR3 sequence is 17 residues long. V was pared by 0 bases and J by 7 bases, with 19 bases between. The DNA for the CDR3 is TGTGCCAGCAGCTTAGCAGTTTGGGCAGGGGTTCGAAATGAGCAGTTCTTC. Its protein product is CASSLAVWAGVRNEQFF.

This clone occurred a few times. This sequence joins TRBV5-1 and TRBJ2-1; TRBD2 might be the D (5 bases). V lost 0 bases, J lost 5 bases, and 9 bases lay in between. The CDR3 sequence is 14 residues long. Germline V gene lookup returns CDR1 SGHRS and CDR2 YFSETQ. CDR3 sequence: CASSLGGANNEQFF. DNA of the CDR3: TGCGCCAGCAGCTTGGGGGGAGCGAACAATGAGCAGTTCTTC.

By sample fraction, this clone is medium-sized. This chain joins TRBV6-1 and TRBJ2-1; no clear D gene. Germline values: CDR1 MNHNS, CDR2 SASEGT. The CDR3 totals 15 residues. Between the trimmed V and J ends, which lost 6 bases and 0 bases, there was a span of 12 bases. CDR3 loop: CASSLQPSSYNEQFF. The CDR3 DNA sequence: TGTGCCAGCAGCCTTCAACCCAGCTCCTACAATGAGCAGTTCTTC.

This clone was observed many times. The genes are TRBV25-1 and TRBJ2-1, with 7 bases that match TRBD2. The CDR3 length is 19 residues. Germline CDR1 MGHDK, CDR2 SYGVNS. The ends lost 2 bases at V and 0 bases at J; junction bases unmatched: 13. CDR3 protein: CASSEVDKGAGISYNEQFF. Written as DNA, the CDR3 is TGTGCCAGCAGTGAAGTCGACAAGGGAGCGGGAATCTCCTACAATGAGCAGTTCTTC.

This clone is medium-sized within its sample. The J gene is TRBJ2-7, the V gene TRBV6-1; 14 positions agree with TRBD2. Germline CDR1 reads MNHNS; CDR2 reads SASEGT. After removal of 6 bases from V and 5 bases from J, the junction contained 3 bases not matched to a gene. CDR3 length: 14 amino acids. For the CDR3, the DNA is TGTGCCAGCAGACGGACTAGCGGGAGGAACGAGCAGTACTTC. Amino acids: CASRRTSGRNEQYF.

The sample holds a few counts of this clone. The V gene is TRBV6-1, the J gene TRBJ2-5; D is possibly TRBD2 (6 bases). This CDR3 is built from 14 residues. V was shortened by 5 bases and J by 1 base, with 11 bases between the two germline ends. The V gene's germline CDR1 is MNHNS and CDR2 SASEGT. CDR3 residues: CASSPWGVQETQYF. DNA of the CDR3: TGTGCCAGCAGTCCATGGGGGGTCCAAGAGACCCAGTACTTC.

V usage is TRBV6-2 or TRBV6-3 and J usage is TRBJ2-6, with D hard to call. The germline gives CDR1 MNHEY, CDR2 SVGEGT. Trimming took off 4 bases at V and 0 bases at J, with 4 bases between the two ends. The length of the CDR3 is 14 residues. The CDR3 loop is CASSLDSGANVLTF. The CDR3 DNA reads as TGTGCCAGCAGTTTGGACTCTGGGGCCAACGTCCTGACTTTC.

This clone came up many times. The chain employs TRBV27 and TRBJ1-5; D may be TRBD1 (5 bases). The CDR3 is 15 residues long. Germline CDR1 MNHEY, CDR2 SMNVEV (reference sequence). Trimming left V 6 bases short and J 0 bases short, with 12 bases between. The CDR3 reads CASSDGTVSNQPQHF. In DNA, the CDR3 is TGTGCCAGCAGCGATGGGACGGTTAGCAATCAGCCCCAGCATTTT.

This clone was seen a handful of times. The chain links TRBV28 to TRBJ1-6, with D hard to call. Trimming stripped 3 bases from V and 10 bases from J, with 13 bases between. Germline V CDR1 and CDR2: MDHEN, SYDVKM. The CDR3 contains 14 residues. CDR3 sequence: CASSLWQSGSPLHF. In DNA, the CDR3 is TGTGCCAGCAGTTTGTGGCAGTCGGGCTCACCCCTCCACTTT.

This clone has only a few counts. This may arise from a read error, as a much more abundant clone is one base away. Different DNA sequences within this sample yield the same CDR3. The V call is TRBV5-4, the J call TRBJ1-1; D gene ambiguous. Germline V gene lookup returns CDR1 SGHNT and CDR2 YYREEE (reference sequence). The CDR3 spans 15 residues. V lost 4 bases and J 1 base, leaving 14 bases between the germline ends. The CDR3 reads CASSRPAGGNTEAFF. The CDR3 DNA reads TGTGCCAGCAGCCGTCCCGCGGGCGGGAACACTGAAGCTTTCTTT.

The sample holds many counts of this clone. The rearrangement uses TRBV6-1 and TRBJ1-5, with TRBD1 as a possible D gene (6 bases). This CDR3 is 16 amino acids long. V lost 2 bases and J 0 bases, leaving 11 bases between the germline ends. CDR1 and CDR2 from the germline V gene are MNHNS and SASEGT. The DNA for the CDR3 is TGTGCCAGCAGTGAATATGAGGGACATAGCAATCAGCCCCAGCATTTT. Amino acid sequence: CASSEYEGHSNQPQHF.

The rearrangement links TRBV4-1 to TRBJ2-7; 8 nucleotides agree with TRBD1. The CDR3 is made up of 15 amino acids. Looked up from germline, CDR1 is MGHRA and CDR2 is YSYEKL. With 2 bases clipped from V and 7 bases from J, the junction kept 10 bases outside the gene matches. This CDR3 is CASSQIQGAVGEQYF. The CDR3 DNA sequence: TGCGCCAGCAGCCAAATCCAGGGGGCTGTGGGTGAGCAGTACTTC.

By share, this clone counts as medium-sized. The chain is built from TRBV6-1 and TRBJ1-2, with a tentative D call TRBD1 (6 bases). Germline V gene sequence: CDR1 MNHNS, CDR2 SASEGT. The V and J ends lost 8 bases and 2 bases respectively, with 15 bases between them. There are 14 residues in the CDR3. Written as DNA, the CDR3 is TGTGCCAGCGCGATTGACAGGCAAAACTATGGCTACACCTTC. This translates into CASAIDRQNYGYTF.

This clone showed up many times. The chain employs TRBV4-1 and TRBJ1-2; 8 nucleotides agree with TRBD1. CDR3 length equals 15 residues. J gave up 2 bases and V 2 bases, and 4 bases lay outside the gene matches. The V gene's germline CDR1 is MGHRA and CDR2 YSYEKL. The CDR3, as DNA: TGCGCCAGCAGCCAACGGACAGGGCGAAACTATGGCTACACCTTC. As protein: CASSQRTGRNYGYTF.

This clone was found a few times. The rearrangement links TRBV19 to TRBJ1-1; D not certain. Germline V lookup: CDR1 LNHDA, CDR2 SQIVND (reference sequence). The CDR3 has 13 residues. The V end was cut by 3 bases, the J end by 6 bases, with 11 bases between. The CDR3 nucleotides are TGTGCCAGTAGTATGTATCTTACCGCTGAAGCTTTCTTT. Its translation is CASSMYLTAEAFF. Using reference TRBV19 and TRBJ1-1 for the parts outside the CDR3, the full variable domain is DGGITQSPKYLFRKEGQNVTLSCEQNLNHDAMYWYRQDPGQGLRLIYYSQIVNDFQKGDIAEGYSVSREKKESFPLTVTSAQKNPTAFYLCASSMYLTAEAFFGQGTRLTVV.

CDR3 region: CSAKIGGPGGYGYTF. CDR3 bases: TGCAGTGCCAAAATCGGGGGCCCCGGGGGGTATGGCTACACCTTC. This chain links TRBV20-1 with TRBJ1-2, with a possible D match to TRBD1 (6 bases). V lost 6 bases to trimming and J lost 5 bases, with 22 bases between them. The CDR3 extends over 15 amino acids. Germline CDR1 reads DFQATT; CDR2 reads SNEGSKA (reference sequence).

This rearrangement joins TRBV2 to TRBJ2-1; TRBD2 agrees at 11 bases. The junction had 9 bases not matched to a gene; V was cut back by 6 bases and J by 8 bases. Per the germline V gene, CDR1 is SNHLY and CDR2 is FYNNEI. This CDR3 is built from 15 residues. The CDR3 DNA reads TGTGCCAGCAGGGGCACTAGCGGGGGAGGCGATGAGCAGTTCTTC. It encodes CASRGTSGGGDEQFF.

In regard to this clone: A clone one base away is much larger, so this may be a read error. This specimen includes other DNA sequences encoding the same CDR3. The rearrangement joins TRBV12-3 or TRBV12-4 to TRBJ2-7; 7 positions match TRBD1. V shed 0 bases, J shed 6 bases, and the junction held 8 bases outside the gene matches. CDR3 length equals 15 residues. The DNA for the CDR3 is TGTGCCAGCAGTTTAGCTAGGACAGGCTTGAGCGAGCAGTACTTC. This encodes CASSLARTGLSEQYF.

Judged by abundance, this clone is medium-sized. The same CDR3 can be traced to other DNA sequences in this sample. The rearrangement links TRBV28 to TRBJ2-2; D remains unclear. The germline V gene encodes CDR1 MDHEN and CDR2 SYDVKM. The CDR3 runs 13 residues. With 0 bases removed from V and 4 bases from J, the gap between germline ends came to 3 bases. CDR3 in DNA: TGTGCCAGCAGTTTATGGCGCACCGGGGAGCTGTTTTTT. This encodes CASSLWRTGELFF. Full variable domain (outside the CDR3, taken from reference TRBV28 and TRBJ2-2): DVKVTQSSRYLVKRTGEKVFLECVQDMDHENMFWYRQDPGLGLRLIYFSYDVKMKEKGDIPEGYSVSREKKERFSLILESASTNQTSMYLCASSLWRTGELFFGEGSRLTVL.

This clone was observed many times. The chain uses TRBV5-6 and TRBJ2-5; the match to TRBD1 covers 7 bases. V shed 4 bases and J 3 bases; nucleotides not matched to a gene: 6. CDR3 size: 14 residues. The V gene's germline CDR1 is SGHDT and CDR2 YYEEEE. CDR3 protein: CASSRDRQEETQYF. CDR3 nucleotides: TGTGCCAGCAGCCGGGACAGACAAGAAGAGACCCAGTACTTC.